Sequencing of this T cell receptor beta chain was carried out in a study of OX40 agonist ivuxolimab in advanced cancers. Comment on this clone: What it binds is unknown.

Clones were read by immunoSEQ multiplex PCR, and TCRdb kept only the in-frame ones, dropping some. Of under 50,000 clones listed, roughly 85% were seen once; the top ten hold approximately 7.9%. The V gene lost 6 bases and the J gene lost 7 bases, with 26 bases spanning the gap. Germline V CDR1 and CDR2: SGHRS, YFSETQ. The CDR3 contains 17 residues. Study conclusions and caveats: Partial responders receiving 0.1-3.0 mg/kg showed among the lowest clonal expansion. Relative to CD4+ cells, CD8+ T cells on average had more expanded clones.

The source of this sequence is an adult with an advanced solid tumor such as melanoma, head and neck, liver or kidney cancer. J is TRBJ2-1 and V is TRBV5-1; D is perhaps TRBD2 (7 bases). This material consisted of CD4+ or CD8+ T cells sorted from blood, taken in a trial of the OX40 agonist ivuxolimab. Written as DNA, the CDR3 is TGCGCCAGCACCACAAACGCCGCCCGGGGGGCGGGTAATGAGCAGTTCTTC. As protein: CASTTNAARGAGNEQFF. Combining the CDR3 with reference TRBV5-1 and TRBJ2-1 gives the whole variable domain KAGVTQTPRYLIKTRGQQVTLSCSPISGHRSVSWYQQTPGQGLQFLFEYFSETQRNKGNFPGRFSGRQFSNSRSEMNVSTLELGDSALYLCASTTNAARGAGNEQFFGPGTRLTVL.